The TCR beta chain under discussion was sequenced for a study of blood T cell repertoires in COVID-19. The wider study: Acute and convalescent COVID-19 specimens originated in the United States, Italy and Spain.

The repertoire was sequenced with immunoSEQ multiplex PCR; TCRdb's copy has only in-frame clones and lacks some. The sample consists of a few hundred thousand clones, around 86% of them appearing once. This CDR3 is built from 15 residues. Germline V gene data show CDR1 as SGHRS and CDR2 as YFSETQ. The V and J ends lost 4 bases and 5 bases respectively, with 16 bases between them. Patients in Seattle were enrolled during active infection, then followed longitudinally. The V call is TRBV5-1, the J call TRBJ1-5; D possibly corresponds to TRBD1 (6 bases). The source of this sequence is a woman of 80 years or more with COVID-19, enrolled during active disease. Sequencing used peripheral blood. CDR3 DNA sequence: TGCGCCAGCAGCCCCGGGGGGGCCCCCTATCAGCCCCAGCATTTT. Amino acid sequence: CASSPGGAPYQPQHF.